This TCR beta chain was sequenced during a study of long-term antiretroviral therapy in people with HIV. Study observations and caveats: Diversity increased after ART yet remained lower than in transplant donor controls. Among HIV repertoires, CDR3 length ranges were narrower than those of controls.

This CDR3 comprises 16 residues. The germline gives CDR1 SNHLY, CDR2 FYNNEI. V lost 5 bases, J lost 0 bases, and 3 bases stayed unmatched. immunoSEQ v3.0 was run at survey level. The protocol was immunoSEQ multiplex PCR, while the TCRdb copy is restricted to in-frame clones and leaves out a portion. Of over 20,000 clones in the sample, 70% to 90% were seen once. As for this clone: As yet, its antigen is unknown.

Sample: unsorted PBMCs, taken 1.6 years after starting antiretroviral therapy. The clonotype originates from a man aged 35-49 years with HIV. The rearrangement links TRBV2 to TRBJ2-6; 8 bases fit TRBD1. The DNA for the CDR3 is TGTGCCAGCAGTAGACAGGGGAGCTCTGGGGCCAACGTCCTGACTTTC. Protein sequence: CASSRQGSSGANVLTF.